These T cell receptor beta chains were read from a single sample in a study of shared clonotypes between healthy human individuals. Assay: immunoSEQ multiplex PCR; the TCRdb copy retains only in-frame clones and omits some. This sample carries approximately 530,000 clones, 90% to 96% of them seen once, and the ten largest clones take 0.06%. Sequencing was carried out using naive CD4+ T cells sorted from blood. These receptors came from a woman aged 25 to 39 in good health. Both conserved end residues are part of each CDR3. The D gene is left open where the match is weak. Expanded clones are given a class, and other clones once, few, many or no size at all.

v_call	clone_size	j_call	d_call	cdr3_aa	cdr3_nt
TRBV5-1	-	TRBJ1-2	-	CASSLAGIDGYTF	TGCGCCAGCAGCTTGGCTGGGATTGATGGCTACACCTTC
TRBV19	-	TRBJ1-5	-	CASSERGVSYQPQHF	TGTGCCAGTAGCGAGAGGGGGGTTTCGTATCAGCCCCAGCATTTT
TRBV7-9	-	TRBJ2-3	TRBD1	CASSLGDRINTDTQYF	TGTGCCAGCAGCTTAGGGGACAGGATAAACACAGATACGCAGTATTTT
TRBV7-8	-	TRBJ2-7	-	CASSPRTVTGEQYF	TGTGCCAGCAGCCCCCGGACAGTTACGGGCGAGCAGTACTTC
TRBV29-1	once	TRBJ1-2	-	CSVENGYTF	TGCAGCGTTGAAAATGGCTACACCTTC
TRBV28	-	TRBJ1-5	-	CATEGPPNQPQHF	TGTGCCACTGAGGGACCCCCCAATCAGCCCCAGCATTTT
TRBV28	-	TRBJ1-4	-	CASSFRQPVYEKLFF	TGTGCCAGCAGTTTTCGACAGCCGGTTTACGAAAAACTGTTTTTT
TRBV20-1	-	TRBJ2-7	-	CSASDRGTQYF	TGCAGTGCTTCAGATCGCGGGACTCAGTACTTC
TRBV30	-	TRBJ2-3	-	CAWSLLGAVTDTQYF	TGTGCCTGGAGTCTATTGGGGGCTGTCACAGATACGCAGTATTTT
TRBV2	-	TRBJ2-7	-	CASSSSGPIGEQYF	TGTGCCAGCAGTTCCTCCGGCCCTATCGGCGAGCAGTACTTC
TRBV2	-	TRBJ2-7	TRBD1	CASTSGTGVSEQYF	TGTGCCAGCACTTCCGGGACAGGGGTTTCCGAGCAGTACTTC
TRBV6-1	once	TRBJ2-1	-	CATSGTPIEGEQFF	TGTGCCACCTCCGGGACCCCGATCGAGGGTGAGCAGTTCTTC
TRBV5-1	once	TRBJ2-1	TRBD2	CASSPSGRALNEQFF	TGCGCCAGCAGTCCTAGCGGGAGGGCCCTCAATGAGCAGTTCTTC
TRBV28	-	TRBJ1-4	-	CASSFQGGLFF	TGTGCCAGCAGTTTCCAAGGGGGACTGTTTTTT
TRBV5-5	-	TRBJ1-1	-	CASSLVGSMNTEAFF	TGTGCCAGCAGCTTGGTGGGCAGCATGAACACTGAAGCTTTCTTT
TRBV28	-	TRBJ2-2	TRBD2	CASSLGGLAENTGELFF	TGTGCCAGCAGTTTAGGGGGACTAGCGGAGAACACCGGGGAGCTGTTTTTT
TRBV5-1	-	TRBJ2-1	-	CASSGIISGVNEQFF	TGCGCCAGCAGCGGAATAATATCAGGTGTGAATGAGCAGTTCTTC
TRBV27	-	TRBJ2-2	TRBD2	CASSRPRASGRPGELFF	TGTGCCAGCAGCCGACCGCGGGCTAGCGGGAGGCCCGGGGAGCTGTTTTTT
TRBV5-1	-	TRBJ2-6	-	CASSLLVGAGANVLTF	TGCGCCAGCAGCTTGCTAGTCGGGGCTGGGGCCAACGTCCTGACTTTC
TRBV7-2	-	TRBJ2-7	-	CASSFQTGTGGEQYF	TGTGCCAGCAGCTTCCAGACAGGGACGGGGGGCGAGCAGTACTTC
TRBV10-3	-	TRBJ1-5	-	CAISEDTKDLYSNQPQHF	TGTGCCATCAGTGAGGACACCAAGGACCTTTATAGCAATCAGCCCCAGCATTTT
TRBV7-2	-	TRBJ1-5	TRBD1	CASSARDRGRPQHF	TGTGCCAGCAGTGCCCGGGACAGGGGGCGCCCCCAGCATTTT
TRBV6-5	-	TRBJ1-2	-	CASSPQEGSNYGYTF	TGTGCCAGCAGTCCCCAAGAGGGGTCTAACTATGGCTACACCTTC
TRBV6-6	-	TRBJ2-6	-	CASSHDRSGANVLTF	TGTGCCAGCAGCCACGACAGGTCGGGGGCCAACGTCCTGACTTTC
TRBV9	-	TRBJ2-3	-	CASSGPGKHTQYF	TGTGCCAGCAGCGGGCCGGGCAAGCATACGCAGTATTTT
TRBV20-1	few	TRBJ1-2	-	CSAMIEIGYTF	TGCAGTGCTATGATAGAGATCGGCTACACCTTC
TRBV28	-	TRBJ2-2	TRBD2	CASSRTSGNTGELFF	TGTGCCAGCAGTCGGACTAGCGGTAACACCGGGGAGCTGTTTTTT
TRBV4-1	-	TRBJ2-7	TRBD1	CASSQAPGQGVSEQYF	TGCGCCAGCAGCCAAGCACCGGGACAGGGCGTTTCGGAGCAGTACTTC
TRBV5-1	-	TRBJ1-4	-	CASSLGQVINEKLFF	TGCGCCAGCAGCCTGGGGCAGGTGATTAATGAAAAACTGTTTTTT
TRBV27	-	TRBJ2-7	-	CASSLSWGAGEQYF	TGTGCCAGCAGTTTATCGTGGGGAGCTGGCGAGCAGTACTTC
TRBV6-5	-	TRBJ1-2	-	CASSYKIGQNYGYTF	TGTGCCAGCAGTTACAAGATCGGACAGAACTATGGCTACACCTTC
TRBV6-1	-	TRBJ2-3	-	CASSEAGQVFTDTQYF	TGTGCCAGCAGTGAAGCGGGCCAGGTATTCACAGATACGCAGTATTTT
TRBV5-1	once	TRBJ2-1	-	CASLGKGQKYNEQFF	TGCGCCAGCCTCGGAAAAGGCCAGAAGTACAATGAGCAGTTCTTC
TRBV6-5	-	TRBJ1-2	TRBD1	CASSGGTNYGYTF	TGTGCCAGCTCAGGGGGAACTAACTATGGCTACACCTTC
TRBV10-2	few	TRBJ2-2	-	CASTHGAGELFF	TGCGCCAGCACACATGGTGCCGGGGAGCTGTTTTTT
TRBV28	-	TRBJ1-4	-	CASSPTVTTNEKLFF	TGTGCCAGCAGTCCGACGGTTACAACTAATGAAAAACTGTTTTTT
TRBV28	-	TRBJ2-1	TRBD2	CASSTSGTSGYNEQFF	TGTGCCAGCAGTACTTCCGGGACTAGCGGTTACAATGAGCAGTTCTTC
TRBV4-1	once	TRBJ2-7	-	CASSQADRFGEQYF	TGCGCCAGCAGCCAAGCTGACAGGTTTGGAGAGCAGTACTTC
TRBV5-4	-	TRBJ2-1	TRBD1	CASSAGTGRGNEQFF	TGTGCCAGCAGCGCAGGGACAGGGCGAGGGAATGAGCAGTTCTTC
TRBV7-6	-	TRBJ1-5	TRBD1	CASSPGQGYHQPQHF	TGTGCCAGCAGCCCAGGACAGGGGTACCATCAGCCCCAGCATTTT
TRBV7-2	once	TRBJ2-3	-	CASSFKGLRDTQYF	TGTGCCAGCAGCTTCAAGGGTCTCCGGGATACGCAGTATTTT
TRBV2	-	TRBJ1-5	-	CASRGGSGQPQHF	TGTGCCAGCAGGGGGGGTTCAGGTCAGCCCCAGCATTTT
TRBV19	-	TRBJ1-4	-	CASGRSTNEKLFF	TGTGCCAGTGGCAGGTCAACTAATGAAAAACTGTTTTTT
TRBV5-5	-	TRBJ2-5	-	CASSSGTKYQYF	TGTGCCAGCAGCTCTGGAACGAAATACCAGTACTTC
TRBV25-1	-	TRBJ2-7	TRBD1	CASSEIQGADEQYF	TGTGCCAGCAGTGAAATACAGGGGGCCGACGAGCAGTACTTC
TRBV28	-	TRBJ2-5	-	CASSLSGTQETQYF	TGTGCCAGCAGTTTAAGCGGGACACAAGAGACCCAGTACTTC
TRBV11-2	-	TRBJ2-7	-	CASSFSAGSPDEQYF	TGTGCCAGCAGCTTTAGTGCGGGCAGCCCCGACGAGCAGTACTTC
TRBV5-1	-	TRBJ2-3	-	CASSLYSADTQYF	TGCGCCAGCAGCTTGTATTCGGCGGATACGCAGTATTTT
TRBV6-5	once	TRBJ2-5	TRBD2	CASSYSGAGETQYF	TGTGCCAGCAGTTACTCGGGAGCGGGGGAGACCCAGTACTTC
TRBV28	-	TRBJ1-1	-	CASSSSGAEGTEAFF	TGTGCCAGCAGCAGCTCGGGGGCGGAGGGAACTGAAGCTTTCTTT
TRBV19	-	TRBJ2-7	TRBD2	CASSRSGLAEYEQYF	TGTGCCAGTAGTCGGTCCGGACTAGCGGAATACGAGCAGTACTTC
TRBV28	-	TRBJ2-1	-	CASTTLGSYNEQFF	TGTGCCAGCACCACGCTAGGGTCCTACAATGAGCAGTTCTTC
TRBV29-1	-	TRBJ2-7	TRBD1	CSVEEVRGYSYEQYF	TGCAGCGTTGAAGAAGTCAGGGGGTACTCCTACGAGCAGTACTTC
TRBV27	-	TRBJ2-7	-	CASSFRADSYEQYF	TGTGCCAGCAGTTTTAGGGCGGATTCCTACGAGCAGTACTTC
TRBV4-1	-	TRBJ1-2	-	CASSQDSNYGYTF	TGCGCCAGCAGCCAAGACAGTAACTATGGCTACACCTTC
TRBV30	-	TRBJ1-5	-	CAWTPPASAQHF	TGTGCCTGGACCCCCCCCGCATCTGCCCAGCATTTT
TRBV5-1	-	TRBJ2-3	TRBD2	CASSLGVGGGSDTQYF	TGCGCCAGCAGCTTGGGAGTCGGCGGGGGGTCGGATACGCAGTATTTT
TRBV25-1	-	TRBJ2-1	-	CASSPLNDNEQFF	TGTGCCAGCAGCCCCCTTAACGACAATGAGCAGTTCTTC
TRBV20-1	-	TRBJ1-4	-	CSGGTNEKLFF	TGCAGCGGTGGAACTAATGAAAAACTGTTTTTT
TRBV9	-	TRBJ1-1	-	CASSVDSGTPPMNTEAFF	TGTGCCAGCAGCGTAGATTCAGGGACACCCCCTATGAACACTGAAGCTTTCTTT